A selection of T cell receptor beta chains follows, all from one sample in a study of T cells in Graves' hyperthyroidism and ophthalmopathy. MiXCR, applied by TCRdb to the multiplex PCR reads, yields one record per CDR3 protein. Here the sample spans over 700,000 distinct CDR3 sequences, 18% being singletons. What was sequenced was blood. The receptors here all came from a woman in her forties or fifties with Graves' hyperthyroidism that later progressed to Graves' ophthalmopathy. CDR3s include the opening cysteine and the closing phenylalanine or tryptophan. D genes are given only for firm matches.

>TRBJ2-1|TRBV4-1|-
CASSQGPQGDEQFF
>TRBJ2-1|TRBV20-1|TRBD2
CRGTGTSGTSSNEQFF
>TRBJ1-2|TRBV9|-
CASSVDLGALGYTF
>TRBJ1-1|TRBV10-2|TRBD1
CASRPGQGVTRNTEAFF
>TRBJ2-1|TRBV6-1|-
CATEEGGTYNEQFF
>TRBJ1-5|TRBV12-5|TRBD1
CASGSDRANQPQHF
>TRBJ1-2|TRBV20-1|-
CSASRQNGYTF
>TRBJ1-5|TRBV11-2|-
CASSLDGRAVEPQHF
>TRBJ2-7|TRBV5-1|-
CASSASENEQYF
>TRBJ2-1|TRBV10-1|TRBD2
CASSEWGKRGVNNEQFF
>TRBJ1-2|TRBV7-9|TRBD1
CASSYRDRGRNYGYTF
>TRBJ2-2|TRBV20-1|TRBD2
CSAGLGLAGLRRTGELFF
>TRBJ2-1|TRBV6-1|-
CASSRQGGDREQFF
>TRBJ2-7|TRBV5-1|TRBD2
CASSLLLAGGTDLYEQYF
>TRBJ1-4|TRBV12-3/TRBV12-4|-
CASSLVRGEKLFF
>TRBJ1-5|TRBV20-1|-
CSARVPPRNFQHF
>TRBJ1-2|TRBV12-3/TRBV12-4|TRBD1
CASSLRTGGADGYTF
>TRBJ1-1|TRBV6-5|TRBD1
CASSYSAGQGRGNTEAFF
>TRBJ1-1|TRBV20-1|-
CSARDPGLWVTEAFF
>TRBJ2-7|TRBV4-2|-
CASSRRGRLNSYEQYF
>TRBJ1-5|TRBV12-3/TRBV12-4|TRBD1
CASSSRRTGGNQPQHF
>TRBJ2-6|TRBV11-2|-
CASSLEGSGANVLTF
>TRBJ2-7|TRBV2|-
CAIRRAGYGEQYF
>TRBJ1-2|TRBV27|-
CASRYDRNYGYTF
>TRBJ2-7|TRBV5-1|TRBD1
CASSFRDRSHEQYF
>TRBJ2-1|TRBV7-2|-
CASSASGTRVNEQFF
>TRBJ2-7|TRBV30|-
CAWSSTGSYEQYF
>TRBJ2-4|TRBV7-2|-
CASTPWEAKNIQYF
>TRBJ2-4|TRBV3-1|-
CASSQTVGDTDIQYF
>TRBJ2-2|TRBV5-1|TRBD1
CASNSGQKNTGELFF
>TRBJ2-2|TRBV28|-
CASSLLPRGYTGELFF
>TRBJ2-3|TRBV6-2/TRBV6-3|TRBD2
CASSITSGGLSTDTQYF
>TRBJ2-5|TRBV7-9|TRBD2
CASSWTSGVEETQYF
>TRBJ2-1|TRBV5-1|TRBD1
CASSLQGYNEQFF
>TRBJ2-7|TRBV3-1|-
CASSHRHYEQYF
>TRBJ1-1|TRBV20-1|-
CSASLSTEAFF
>TRBJ2-7|TRBV29-1|-
CSVGSPTSYEQYF
>TRBJ2-3|TRBV12-3/TRBV12-4|-
CASTLVAGGRTDTQYF
>TRBJ2-2|TRBV9|-
CASSNGGLSTGELFF
>TRBJ1-3|TRBV6-1|TRBD1
CASSPRDSGNTIYF
>TRBJ2-3|TRBV5-6|TRBD2
CASSWDSQRGGRDTQYF
>TRBJ1-1|TRBV11-3|TRBD1
CASSSTGENTEAFF
>TRBJ1-5|TRBV6-1|-
CASSGGGDNQPQHF
>TRBJ2-1|TRBV15|TRBD2
CATSRAPAGLGVEQFF
>TRBJ1-1|TRBV12-3/TRBV12-4|-
CASSFTLGTEAFF
>TRBJ1-1|TRBV9|-
CASSVLGQNTEAFF
>TRBJ2-6|TRBV20-1|-
CSARVEPSSGANVLTF
>TRBJ1-1|TRBV3-1|TRBD1
CASSQDWTGGLKTEAFF
>TRBJ1-2|TRBV7-2|-
CASYRGYGYGYTF
>TRBJ1-5|TRBV2|-
CAGGGAGGNQPQHF
>TRBJ1-5|TRBV20-1|-
CSARRGNSNQPQHF
>TRBJ1-6|TRBV6-1|-
CASSQPPGDKGASPLHF
>TRBJ1-6|TRBV5-6|-
CASSLGRRAPLHF
>TRBJ2-4|TRBV5-5|TRBD1
CASSSGQGKEAKNIQYF